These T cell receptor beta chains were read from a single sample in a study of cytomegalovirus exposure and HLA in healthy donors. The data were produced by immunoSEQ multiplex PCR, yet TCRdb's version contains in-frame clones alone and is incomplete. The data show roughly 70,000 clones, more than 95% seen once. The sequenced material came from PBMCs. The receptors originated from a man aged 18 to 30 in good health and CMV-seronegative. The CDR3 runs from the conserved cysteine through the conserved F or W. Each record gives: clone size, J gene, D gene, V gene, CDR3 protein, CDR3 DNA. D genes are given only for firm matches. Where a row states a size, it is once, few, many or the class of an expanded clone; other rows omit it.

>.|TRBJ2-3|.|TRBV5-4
CASRSGAPSTDTQYF
TGTGCCAGCAGGTCTGGGGCACCTAGCACAGATACGCAGTATTTT
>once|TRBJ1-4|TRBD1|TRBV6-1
CASNQGTGGEKLFF
TGTGCCAGCAACCAAGGGACAGGGGGTGAAAAACTGTTTTTT
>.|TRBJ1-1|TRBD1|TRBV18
CASSPRDRGATEAFF
TGTGCCAGCTCACCGAGGGACAGAGGAGCCACTGAAGCTTTCTTT
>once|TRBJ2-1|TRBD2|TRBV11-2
CASRMGLADPYNEQFF
TGTGCCAGCCGAATGGGGCTAGCGGATCCCTACAATGAGCAGTTCTTC
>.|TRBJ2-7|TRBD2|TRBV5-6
CASSSWSAGGPYEQYF
TGTGCCAGCAGCTCCTGGTCGGCGGGAGGGCCCTACGAGCAGTACTTC
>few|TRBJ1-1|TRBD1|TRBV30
CAWSSAGTAYTEAFF
TGTGCCTGGAGCAGCGCCGGGACAGCTTACACTGAAGCTTTCTTT
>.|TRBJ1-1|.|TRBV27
CASSYRENTEAFF
TGTGCCAGCAGTTACAGGGAAAACACTGAAGCTTTCTTT
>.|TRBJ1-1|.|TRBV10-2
CASSLQGNTEAFF
TGCGCCAGCAGCTTACAGGGAAACACTGAAGCTTTCTTT
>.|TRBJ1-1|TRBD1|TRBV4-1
CASRGGTGVNTEAFF
TGCGCCAGCAGAGGGGGGACAGGGGTGAACACTGAAGCTTTCTTT
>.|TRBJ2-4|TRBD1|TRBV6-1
CASSITGVVNIQYF
TGTGCCAGCAGTATAACAGGGGTGGTAAACATTCAGTACTTC
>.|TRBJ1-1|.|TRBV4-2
CASSRTVNTEAFF
TGTGCCAGCAGCCGGACAGTGAACACTGAAGCTTTCTTT
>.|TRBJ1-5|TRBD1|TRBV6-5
CATPGGPGNQPQHF
TGTGCCACTCCAGGGGGCCCTGGCAATCAGCCCCAGCATTTT
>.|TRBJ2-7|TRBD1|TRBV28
CASSSGTGDFYEQYF
TGTGCCAGCAGTTCCGGGACAGGGGACTTCTACGAGCAGTACTTC
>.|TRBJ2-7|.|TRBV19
CASTKAVTGYVPDEQYF
TGTGCCAGTACCAAGGCGGTTACAGGGTATGTCCCGGACGAGCAGTACTTC
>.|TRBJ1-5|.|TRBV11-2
CASSLNSHQPQHF
TGTGCCAGCAGCTTGAACTCTCATCAGCCCCAGCATTTT
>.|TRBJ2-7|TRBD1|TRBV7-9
CASSFSDRVLHEQYF
TGTGCCAGCAGTTTCTCCGACAGGGTTCTACACGAGCAGTACTTC
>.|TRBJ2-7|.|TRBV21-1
CASSKAGQGRAAYEQYF
TGTGCCAGCAGCAAAGCTGGACAGGGAAGGGCAGCCTACGAGCAGTACTTC
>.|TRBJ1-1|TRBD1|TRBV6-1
CASRGGQRNTEAFF
TGTGCCAGCAGGGGGGGACAGAGGAACACTGAAGCTTTCTTT